This T cell receptor (beta chain) was found in a study of response to subunit inactivated influenza vaccine. Note on this clonotype: Its specificity is not known.

Study-level points and caveats: The authors put forward the suggestion that each seasonal influenza vaccination may bring in only a limited number of new T cells.

MiXCR, run by TCRdb on the RT-PCR reads, gives a single entry per CDR3 protein. The repertoire consists of roughly 700,000 distinct CDR3 sequences, with over 11% occurring once and the leading ten covering 6% to 8%. The CDR3 is 15 amino acids. Germline-derived CDR1 and CDR2 are SGHAT and FQNNGV. V was pared by 4 bases and J by 4 bases, with 14 bases between. The specimen was PBMCs from blood, collected 14 to 15 days before vaccination. The sequence was obtained from a man over 45 who received an inactivated influenza vaccine. This chain uses TRBV11-2 with TRBJ2-1; TRBD2 is a possible D gene (5 bases). In DNA, the CDR3 is TGTGCCAGCAGCTGGGAGAGCGGAAATTACAATGAGCAGTTCTTC. This encodes CASSWESGNYNEQFF.